The 27 T cell receptor beta chains below all came from one sample that was sequenced in a study of breast tumors, draining lymph nodes, adjacent tissues. One entry per CDR3 protein results from TCRdb running MiXCR on the multiplex PCR reads. The sample shows about 230,000 distinct CDR3 sequences, roughly 32% of them seen only once. Breast cancer patients provided tissue from their axillary draining lymph nodes. Source material: axillary lymph node tissue. The receptors stem from a female donor with breast cancer. Some clones in this sample may be carry-over from other donors' samples.

This clonotype was counted at least ten times. The chain recombines TRBV11-3 with TRBJ2-1; TRBD2 might be the D (6 bases). V lost 1 base and J lost 8, with 18 bases in between. Germline CDR1 is SGHNT and CDR2 is YENEEA. The CDR3 is 16 amino acids. The CDR3 region has the DNA TGTGCCAGCAGCTTAGTCGCGGGACCAGCGGACGATGAGCAGTTCTTC. Its protein is CASSLVAGPADDEQFF. Supplemented by reference TRBV11-3 and TRBJ2-1, the full variable domain reads EAGVVQSPRYKIIEKKQPVAFWCNPISGHNTLYWYLQNLGQGPELLIRYENEEAVDDSQLPKDRFSAERLKGVDSTLKIQPAELGDSAVYLCASSLVAGPADDEQFFGPGTRLTVL.

Many counts were recorded for this clonotype. V usage is TRBV6-2 or TRBV6-3 and J usage is TRBJ2-7, with TRBD2 matching over 12 bases. This CDR3 spans 14 amino acids. The J segment lost 6 bases and the V segment lost 7 bases, leaving 7 bases of the junction unmatched. CDR1 and CDR2 from the germline V gene are MNHEY and SVGEGT. The CDR3 nucleotides read TGTGCCAGCAACCTTGGACTAGCGGGAAGCGAGCAGTACTTC. The encoded protein is CASNLGLAGSEQYF.

This clonotype has at least ten counts. The chain joins TRBV4-3 to TRBJ2-3; D might be TRBD2 (7 bases). V was trimmed by 2 bases and J by 6 bases, leaving 12 bases between them. The CDR3 loop spans 14 amino acids. Germline-derived CDR1 and CDR2 are LGHNA and YSLEER. Here the CDR3 reads CASSQRGGFDTQYF. Here the CDR3 DNA reads TGCGCCAGCAGCCAAAGGGGGGGGTTTGATACGCAGTATTTT.

This clonotype came up many times. This sequence joins TRBV20-1 and TRBJ2-5, with 7 bases lining up with TRBD2. Looked up from germline, CDR1 is DFQATT and CDR2 is SNEGSKA (reference sequence). Unmatched junction bases numbered 4, after V lost 2 bases and J lost 1 base. The CDR3 totals 14 residues. The DNA of the CDR3 is TGCAGTGCTAGAAGCGGGATCCGCCAAGAGACCCAGTACTTC. It encodes CSARSGIRQETQYF.

There are many counts of this clonotype. The V gene is TRBV5-1, the J gene TRBJ2-5; the D is unclear. Trimming removed 1 base from V and 4 bases from J, with 8 bases in between. Germline-derived CDR1 and CDR2 are SGHRS and YFSETQ. The length of the CDR3 is 13 residues. The CDR3 region is CASSLKGLETQYF. CDR3 sequence (DNA): TGCGCCAGCAGCTTGAAAGGGTTAGAGACCCAGTACTTC.

This clonotype occurred many times. One base away lies a much larger clone, so this may be a sequencing read error. The genes are TRBV20-1 and TRBJ2-5; no clear D gene. Trimming removed 6 bases at V and 7 bases at J, with 21 bases between. CDR3 length: 14 residues. Germline CDR1 is DFQATT and CDR2 is SNEGSKA (reference sequence). The CDR3 DNA follows: TGCAGTGCGCCGGTCCCTGGTGCGACGGCGACCCAGTACTTC. Translating it yields CSAPVPGATATQYF.

Of note for this clonotype: A single base separates this from a much larger clone, so it may be a read error. This chain connects TRBV7-8 to TRBJ2-1, with 14 positions matching TRBD2. The CDR3 sequence is 15 residues long. The germline V gene encodes CDR1 SGHVS and CDR2 FQNEAQ. CDR3 sequence reads: CASSHRTSGRHEQLF. The CDR3 region has the DNA TGTGCCAGCAGCCACCGGACTAGCGGGAGGCATGAGCAGCTCTTC.

This clonotype was seen a handful of times. The chain couples TRBV6-4 to TRBJ2-1, with 13 bases matching TRBD2. The CDR3 totals 16 residues. The germline V gene has CDR1 MRHNA and CDR2 SNTAGT. Trimming cost V 5 bases and J 7 bases; bases outside gene matches: 8. CDR3 region: CASSLPTSGRANEQFF. The CDR3 nucleotides read TGTGCCAGCAGTCTCCCCACTAGCGGGAGGGCGAATGAGCAGTTCTTC.

This clonotype was recorded many times. This chain links TRBV30 with TRBJ1-2, with D possibly matching TRBD1 (6 bases). Germline lookup yields CDR1 GTSNPN and CDR2 SVGIG (reference sequence). Trimming stripped 2 bases from V and 6 bases from J, with 16 bases between. This CDR3 is built from 14 residues. The CDR3 spells CAWSLGGEGDGYTF. The CDR3 region has the DNA TGTGCCTGGAGTCTAGGGGGAGAAGGAGATGGCTACACCTTC. The complete variable domain, with remaining parts taken from reference TRBV30 and TRBJ1-2, reads SQTIHQWPATLVQPVGSPLSLECTVEGTSNPNLYWYRQAAGRGLQLLFYSVGIGQISSEVPQNLSASRPQDRQFILSSKKLLLSDSGFYLCAWSLGGEGDGYTFGSGTRLTVV.

This clonotype was counted at least ten times. The rearrangement uses TRBV7-2 and TRBJ1-5; the D gene is possibly TRBD1 (5 bases). Germline V gene lookup returns CDR1 SGHTA and CDR2 FQGNSA. The CDR3 totals 17 residues. Trimming left V 1 base short and J 6 bases short, with 19 bases between. As DNA, the CDR3 is TGTGCCAGCAGCTTAGAACCCGGCAGGGTAGTTGGTCAGCCCCAGCATTTT. Translating gives CASSLEPGRVVGQPQHF.

This clonotype was counted many times. This sequence joins TRBV20-1 and TRBJ2-7; TRBD2 agrees at 11 bases. The CDR3 length is 13 residues. V was clipped by 7 bases and J by 1 base; unmatched bases: 3. The germline V gene encodes CDR1 DFQATT and CDR2 SNEGSKA (reference sequence). The CDR3 sequence is CSGGLAASYEQYF. In DNA, the CDR3 is TGCAGTGGGGGACTAGCGGCGTCCTACGAGCAGTACTTC.

The chain carries TRBV9 and TRBJ2-5, with D possibly called TRBD1 or TRBD2 (6 bases each). V was clipped by 0 bases and J by 13 bases, with 22 bases between them. CDR3 length equals 15 residues. CDR1 and CDR2 (germline): SGDLS, YYNGEE. The CDR3 sequence is CASSVGHGGTDTPYF. The CDR3 nucleotides are TGTGCCAGCAGCGTAGGACACGGGGGCACAGATACGCCGTACTTC. The whole variable domain, filled in from reference TRBV9 and TRBJ2-5, reads DSGVTQTPKHLITATGQRVTLRCSPRSGDLSVYWYQQSLDQGLQFLIQYYNGEERAKGNILERFSAQQFPDLHSELNLSSLELGDSALYFCASSVGHGGTDTPYFGPGTRLLVL.

The table lists this clonotype with a few counts. Being one base from a much bigger clone, this may be a read error. The chain recombines TRBV7-2 with TRBJ2-1; weak D call: TRBD1 (6 bases). Between the trimmed V and J ends, which lost 5 bases and 8 bases, there was a span of 19 bases. Germline V CDR1 and CDR2: SGHTA, FQGNSA. The CDR3 is 15 residues long. This chain's CDR3 is CASSLGRQDPDEQFF. DNA for the CDR3: TGTGCCAGCAGCCTCGGAAGACAGGATCCGGATGAGCAGTTCTTC.

There are many counts of this clonotype. The chain links TRBV6-5 to TRBJ1-4; D might be TRBD1 (5 bases). V was shortened by 2 bases and J by 2 bases, with 21 bases between the two germline ends. The CDR3 length is 19 residues. Germline lookup yields CDR1 MNHEY and CDR2 SVGAGI. CDR3 in DNA: TGTGCCAGCAGTTACAGGTCGATTGGGGGAGTCGAGACTAATGAAAAACTGTTTTTT. Translating gives CASSYRSIGGVETNEKLFF.

This clonotype was recorded at least ten times. This chain joins TRBV7-9 and TRBJ2-1, with 9 bases identical to TRBD2. The junction had 19 bases not matched to a gene; V was cut back by 3 bases and J by 4 bases. Germline CDR1 SEHNR, CDR2 FQNEAQ (reference sequence). The CDR3 is 20 amino acids. The CDR3 region has the DNA TGTGCCAGCAGCTTCCCTGCACTCGGATTTTCTAGCGGGAAATACAATGAGCAGTTCTTC. It yields the protein CASSFPALGFSSGKYNEQFF. The whole variable domain, remainder taken from reference TRBV7-9 and TRBJ2-1, is DTGVSQNPRHKITKRGQNVTFRCDPISEHNRLYWYRQTLGQGPEFLTYFQNEAQLEKSRLLSDRFSAERPKGSFSTLEIQRTEQGDSAMYLCASSFPALGFSSGKYNEQFFGPGTRLTVL.

Of note for this clonotype: This may arise from a read error, as a much more abundant clone is one base away. In DNA, the CDR3 is TGTGCCAGCAGCTTAGGGTCAGGGGCCTACTACGAGCAGTACTTC. This gives the protein CASSLGSGAYYEQYF. The genes are TRBV11-2 and TRBJ2-7, with D perhaps TRBD1 (6 bases). CDR1 and CDR2 from the germline V gene are SGHAT and FQNNGV. This CDR3 spans 15 amino acids. V was pared by 1 base and J by 3 bases, with 13 bases between.

Written as DNA, the CDR3 is TGTGCCAGGGATGGCGGGAGGCTCTACAATGAGCAGTTCTTC. This translates into CARDGGRLYNEQFF. The rearrangement links TRBV27 to TRBJ2-1, with 8 bases aligning to TRBD2. V trimming: 9 bases; J trimming: 3 bases; junction bases outside the gene matches: 7. In germline, CDR1 is MNHEY, CDR2 SMNVEV (reference sequence). The CDR3 consists of 14 residues.

This clonotype was seen at least ten times. The chain couples TRBV19 to TRBJ2-5, with 7 bases fitting TRBD2. The V segment lost 5 bases and the J segment 5 bases; nucleotides outside the gene matches: 8. This CDR3 has 14 residues. Germline V lookup: CDR1 LNHDA, CDR2 SQIVND (reference sequence). CDR3 residues: CASSFGLVGETQYF. The CDR3, as DNA: TGTGCCAGTAGTTTCGGACTAGTGGGGGAGACCCAGTACTTC. The full variable domain, completed using reference TRBV19 and TRBJ2-5, is DGGITQSPKYLFRKEGQNVTLSCEQNLNHDAMYWYRQDPGQGLRLIYYSQIVNDFQKGDIAEGYSVSREKKESFPLTVTSAQKNPTAFYLCASSFGLVGETQYFGPGTRLLVL.

The chain links TRBV5-4 to TRBJ1-4, with D possibly being TRBD1 (5 bases). The V end lost 4 bases, the J end lost 8 bases, and 24 bases lay between the germline ends. Germline values: CDR1 SGHNT, CDR2 YYREEE (reference sequence). This CDR3 region has 17 residues. CDR3 nucleotide sequence: TGTGCCAGCAGCATGGTACCTCCGGGACGGCGAAGAGAAAAACTGTTTTTT. It encodes CASSMVPPGRRREKLFF.

As to this clonotype: Being one base from a much bigger clone, this may be a read error. The rearrangement uses TRBV20-1 and TRBJ1-3; D is undetermined. Per the germline V gene, CDR1 is DFQATT and CDR2 is SNEGSKA (reference sequence). The CDR3 covers 15 residues. V was cut by 0 bases and J by 0 bases, with 9 bases left in between. CDR3 region: CSARDARLSGNTIYF. The CDR3 bases are TGCAGTGCTAGAGATGCACGCCTCTCTGGAAACACCATATATTTT.

In this sample, this clonotype turned up many times. The chain is built from TRBV20-1 and TRBJ2-5; D is possibly TRBD1 or TRBD2 (6 bases each). The CDR3 spans 13 residues. V lost 0 bases to trimming and J lost 5 bases, with 10 bases between them. Per germline, CDR1 DFQATT and CDR2 SNEGSKA (reference sequence). The CDR3 reads CSAREGGRETQYF. The CDR3 DNA is TGCAGTGCTAGAGAAGGGGGGCGGGAGACCCAGTACTTC.

This clonotype was detected ten times or more. This rearrangement joins TRBV20-1 to TRBJ1-6; D might be TRBD1 (5 bases). Per the germline V gene, CDR1 is DFQATT and CDR2 is SNEGSKA (reference sequence). V was clipped by 1 base and J by 7 bases, with 14 bases between them. The length of the CDR3 is 15 residues. CDR3: CSARVGAGINSPLHF. CDR3 bases: TGCAGTGCTAGAGTAGGGGCAGGGATCAATTCACCCCTCCACTTT.

As concerns this clonotype: One junction end disagrees with the germline gene, perhaps due to a read error. V is TRBV6-1 and J is TRBJ1-6; no reliable D call. In germline, CDR1 is MNHNS, CDR2 SASEGT. The length of the CDR3 is 15 residues. Here the CDR3 reads CAGSSGSSYNSPLHF. DNA of the CDR3: TGTGCCGGCAGTTCCGGGAGTTCCTATAATTCACCCCTCCACTTT.

In this sample, this clonotype turned up many times. The chain employs TRBV18 and TRBJ2-7; TRBD1 agrees at 8 bases. The CDR3 runs 15 residues. Trimming cost V 3 bases and J 6 bases; bases outside gene matches: 10. In germline, CDR1 is KGHSH, CDR2 LQKENI. CDR3 in DNA: TGTGCCAGCTCACCGGGGACAGGCCTAAGGAGCGAGCAGTACTTC. Amino acid sequence: CASSPGTGLRSEQYF.

The V call is TRBV3-1, the J call TRBJ1-4; D ambiguous. With 1 base removed from V and 8 bases from J, the gap between germline ends came to 11 bases. From germline, CDR1 is LGHDT and CDR2 YNNKEL (reference sequence). This CDR3 has 14 residues. For the CDR3, the DNA is TGTGCCAGCAGCCAAGTGCGGGGAAAAGAAAAACTGTTTTTT. This gives the protein CASSQVRGKEKLFF.

This clonotype was detected many times. The chain combines TRBV5-1 with TRBJ1-2, with 7 nucleotides matching TRBD1. J was trimmed by 0 bases and V by 3 bases; bases with no gene match: 8. CDR3 length equals 16 residues. Germline-derived CDR1 and CDR2 are SGHRS and YFSETQ. The DNA for the CDR3 is TGCGCCAGCAGCTATTTGGGGCAGGGGGCTAACTATGGCTACACCTTC. Its translation: CASSYLGQGANYGYTF. The full variable domain, in which reference TRBV5-1 and TRBJ1-2 provide the parts outside the CDR3, is KAGVTQTPRYLIKTRGQQVTLSCSPISGHRSVSWYQQTPGQGLQFLFEYFSETQRNKGNFPGRFSGRQFSNSRSEMNVSTLELGDSALYLCASSYLGQGANYGYTFGSGTRLTVV.

This clonotype was observed many times. J is TRBJ2-7 and V is TRBV24-1; the match to TRBD2 covers 10 bases. This CDR3 region has 15 residues. Germline CDR1 is KGHDR and CDR2 is SFDVKD. V was clipped by 3 bases and J by 7 bases; unmatched bases: 8. CDR3 nucleotides: TGTGCCACCAGTGATCCCCTAGCGGGAGTGGAAGAGCAGTACTTC. Translation gives CATSDPLAGVEEQYF.